Listed below are T cell receptor beta chains from one sample, sequenced in a study of blood T cell repertoires in COVID-19. Only in-frame clones appear in the TCRdb table, and some are missing; sequencing was by immunoSEQ multiplex PCR. The sample holds about 140,000 clones, less than 80% seen once. Sequencing input: peripheral blood. Every receptor here comes from a man aged 55 to 70 with acute or convalescent COVID-19. CDR3s include the opening cysteine and the closing phenylalanine or tryptophan. D genes are given only for firm matches. Clone size is given for some rows only: seen once, a few or many times, or a class if the clone is expanded.

D: TRBD1; size: -; J: TRBJ1-5; V: TRBV6-5; CDR3: CASRAGRGYNQPQHF; DNA: TGTGCCAGCAGGGCGGGCAGGGGGTACAATCAGCCCCAGCATTTT
D: -; size: large; J: TRBJ1-5; V: TRBV6-1; CDR3: CASSEYVFQPQHF; DNA: TGTGCCAGCAGTGAATATGTTTTTCAGCCCCAGCATTTT
D: TRBD2; size: few; J: TRBJ2-4; V: TRBV28; CDR3: CASFTSGTAKNIQYF; DNA: TGTGCCAGCTTTACTAGCGGGACGGCCAAAAACATTCAGTACTTC
D: -; size: -; J: TRBJ2-3; V: TRBV28; CDR3: CASSPRDTQYF; DNA: TGTGCCAGCAGTCCTCGGGATACGCAGTATTTT
D: TRBD1; size: -; J: TRBJ1-2; V: TRBV28; CDR3: CASIRQGGEYGYTF; DNA: TGTGCCAGCATAAGACAGGGGGGCGAGTATGGCTACACCTTC
D: TRBD1; size: few; J: TRBJ1-1; V: TRBV7-2; CDR3: CASSPGGVSRNTEAFF; DNA: TGTGCCAGCAGCCCAGGGGGAGTTTCCCGGAACACTGAAGCTTTCTTT
D: TRBD1; size: -; J: TRBJ1-5; V: TRBV19; CDR3: CASSPGTVVYQPQHF; DNA: TGTGCCAGTAGTCCGGGGACAGTCGTTTATCAGCCCCAGCATTTT
D: -; size: -; J: TRBJ1-2; V: TRBV27; CDR3: CASRERATDGYTF; DNA: TGTGCCAGCAGAGAAAGAGCCACCGATGGCTACACCTTC
D: TRBD1; size: -; J: TRBJ2-5; V: TRBV24-1; CDR3: CATSGGQGLMETQYF; DNA: TGTGCCACCAGTGGGGGACAGGGGCTTATGGAGACCCAGTACTTC
D: -; size: -; J: TRBJ2-7; V: TRBV28; CDR3: CASRGGYYEQYF; DNA: TGTGCCAGCAGGGGCGGGTACTACGAGCAGTACTTC
D: TRBD2; size: once; J: TRBJ2-5; V: TRBV5-5; CDR3: CASSFLAGAQETQYF; DNA: TGTGCCAGCAGCTTTCTAGCGGGAGCCCAAGAGACCCAGTACTTC
D: TRBD1; size: -; J: TRBJ1-2; V: TRBV6-5; CDR3: CASSSRTGDYGYTF; DNA: TGTGCCAGCAGTTCTCGGACAGGGGACTATGGCTACACCTTC
D: TRBD1; size: -; J: TRBJ2-7; V: TRBV11-3; CDR3: CASSPLCGTGPCEQYF; DNA: TGTGCCAGCAGCCCTCTTTGCGGGACAGGGCCGTGCGAGCAGTACTTC
D: TRBD1; size: few; J: TRBJ2-5; V: TRBV9; CDR3: CASSGMGTGQETQYF; DNA: TGTGCCAGCAGCGGAATGGGGACAGGACAAGAGACCCAGTACTTC
D: TRBD1; size: -; J: TRBJ1-1; V: TRBV10-3; CDR3: CAINQGGMNTEAFF; DNA: TGTGCCATCAACCAGGGGGGCATGAACACTGAAGCTTTCTTT
D: -; size: few; J: TRBJ1-1; V: TRBV10-3; CDR3: CAISQGIANTEAFF; DNA: TGTGCCATCAGTCAGGGGATAGCGAACACTGAAGCTTTCTTT
D: TRBD1; size: -; J: TRBJ1-4; V: TRBV19; CDR3: CASTRQGRISTNEKLFF; DNA: TGTGCCAGTACTCGACAGGGGAGGATTTCCACTAATGAAAAACTGTTTTTT
D: TRBD1; size: -; J: TRBJ2-5; V: TRBV18; CDR3: CASSQDRAGQTQYF; DNA: TGTGCCAGCTCTCAGGACAGGGCCGGACAGACCCAGTACTTC
D: -; size: once; J: TRBJ2-1; V: TRBV29-1; CDR3: CSVDMGGNEQFF; DNA: TGCAGCGTTGACATGGGCGGGAATGAGCAGTTCTTC
D: -; size: -; J: TRBJ2-6; V: TRBV19; CDR3: CASSRSGFSGANVLTF; DNA: TGTGCCAGTAGTAGGTCAGGCTTCTCTGGGGCCAACGTCCTGACTTTC
D: -; size: -; J: TRBJ1-3; V: TRBV30; CDR3: CAWNEDSSGNTIYF; DNA: TGTGCCTGGAATGAGGACAGCTCTGGAAACACCATATATTTT
D: -; size: -; J: TRBJ1-1; V: TRBV5-1; CDR3: CASSWTANTEAFF; DNA: TGCGCCAGCAGCTGGACAGCGAACACTGAAGCTTTCTTT
D: TRBD1; size: few; J: TRBJ1-5; V: TRBV6-5; CDR3: CASTSGQGGSQPQHF; DNA: TGTGCCAGCACCTCCGGACAGGGAGGGAGCCAGCCCCAGCATTTT
D: -; size: -; J: TRBJ1-1; V: TRBV30; CDR3: CAWSVLGTSNTEAFF; DNA: TGTGCCTGGAGTGTACTGGGCACCTCGAACACTGAAGCTTTCTTT
D: -; size: -; J: TRBJ2-3; V: TRBV7-9; CDR3: CASSLGGGLTDTQYF; DNA: TGTGCCAGCAGCTTAGGCGGGGGCCTAACAGATACGCAGTATTTT
D: TRBD1; size: -; J: TRBJ1-5; V: TRBV6-5; CDR3: CASRQGDQPQHF; DNA: TGTGCCAGCAGACAGGGGGATCAGCCCCAGCATTTT
D: -; size: -; J: TRBJ1-2; V: TRBV14; CDR3: CASSQRAGSVYGYTF; DNA: TGTGCCAGCAGCCAAAGGGCGGGCTCCGTCTATGGCTACACCTTC
D: TRBD2; size: -; J: TRBJ2-7; V: TRBV2; CDR3: CASSVLAGGLGEQYF; DNA: TGTGCCAGCAGTGTACTAGCGGGAGGCCTTGGGGAGCAGTACTTC
D: TRBD1; size: -; J: TRBJ2-5; V: TRBV11-2; CDR3: CASSFGPGQGELGQETQYF; DNA: TGTGCCAGCAGCTTTGGGCCGGGACAGGGTGAACTTGGCCAAGAGACCCAGTACTTC
D: TRBD2; size: few; J: TRBJ2-7; V: TRBV5-6; CDR3: CASSHPSGRTSYEQYF; DNA: TGTGCCAGCAGCCATCCTAGCGGGAGGACCTCTTACGAGCAGTACTTC
D: -; size: -; J: TRBJ2-1; V: TRBV4-2; CDR3: CASSQAPGDNEQFF; DNA: TGTGCCAGCAGCCAAGCCCCGGGAGACAATGAGCAGTTCTTC
D: -; size: few; J: TRBJ1-5; V: TRBV19; CDR3: CASSTGFWQPQHF; DNA: TGTGCCAGTAGTACAGGGTTTTGGCAGCCCCAGCATTTT
D: TRBD2; size: -; J: TRBJ2-1; V: TRBV28; CDR3: CASSLAGGWNEQFF; DNA: TGTGCCAGCAGTTTAGCGGGAGGGTGGAATGAGCAGTTCTTC
D: TRBD2; size: -; J: TRBJ2-3; V: TRBV29-1; CDR3: CSVRTSGRKTDTQYF; DNA: TGCAGCGTTAGGACTAGCGGGAGGAAAACAGATACGCAGTATTTT
D: -; size: -; J: TRBJ1-2; V: TRBV3-1/TRBV3-2; CDR3: CASSREVGGGYTF; DNA: TGTGCCAGCAGCAGGGAGGTCGGTGGCGGCTACACCTTC
D: TRBD1; size: -; J: TRBJ2-7; V: TRBV24-1; CDR3: CATSDRPGTGRNEQYF; DNA: TGTGCCACCAGTGACCGTCCCGGGACAGGGAGAAACGAGCAGTACTTC
D: -; size: -; J: TRBJ1-1; V: TRBV12-3/TRBV12-4; CDR3: CASLTGFTEAFF; DNA: TGTGCCAGTCTTACAGGGTTCACTGAAGCTTTCTTT
D: TRBD1; size: -; J: TRBJ1-2; V: TRBV27; CDR3: CASSLGTGGQYGYTF; DNA: TGTGCCAGCAGTTTAGGGACAGGGGGCCAGTATGGCTACACCTTC
D: TRBD1; size: -; J: TRBJ1-1; V: TRBV7-2; CDR3: CASSSTGSRTEAFF; DNA: TGTGCCAGTAGCTCGACAGGGTCGAGGACTGAAGCTTTCTTT
D: -; size: few; J: TRBJ2-2; V: TRBV7-3; CDR3: CASSLRAANTGELFF; DNA: TGTGCCAGCAGCTTAAGGGCCGCGAACACCGGGGAGCTGTTTTTT
D: -; size: -; J: TRBJ2-2; V: TRBV6-4; CDR3: CASSSAPGTGELFF; DNA: TGTGCCAGCAGTTCAGCCCCAGGCACCGGGGAGCTGTTTTTT